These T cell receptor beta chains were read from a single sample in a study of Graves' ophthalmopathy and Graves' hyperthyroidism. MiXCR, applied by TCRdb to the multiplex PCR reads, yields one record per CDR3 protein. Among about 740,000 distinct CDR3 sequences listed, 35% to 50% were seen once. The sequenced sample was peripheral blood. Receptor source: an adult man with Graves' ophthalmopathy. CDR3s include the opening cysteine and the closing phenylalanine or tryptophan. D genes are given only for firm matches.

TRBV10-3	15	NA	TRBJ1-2	CASSEFGSSNYGYTF
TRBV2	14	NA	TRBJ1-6	CASRGDSSNSPLHF
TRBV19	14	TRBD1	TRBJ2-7	CASSIPDRAYEQYF
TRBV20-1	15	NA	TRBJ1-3	CSARSGYGGGNTIYF
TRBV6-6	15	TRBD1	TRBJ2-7	CASTNSKGQGYEQYF
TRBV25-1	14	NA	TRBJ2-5	CASSVPGGPETQYF
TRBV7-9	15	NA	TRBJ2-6	CASSFSFAGANVLTF
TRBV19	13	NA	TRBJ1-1	CASWGGGWAEAFF
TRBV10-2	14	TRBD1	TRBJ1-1	CASSETGGSTEAFF
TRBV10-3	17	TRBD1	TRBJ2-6	CAISETDRGSGANVLTF
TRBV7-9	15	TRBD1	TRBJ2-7	CASSPGGTGGAEQYF
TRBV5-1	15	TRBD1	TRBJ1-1	CASSAGTGRETEAFF
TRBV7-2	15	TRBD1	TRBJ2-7	CASSLSSGGGYEQYF
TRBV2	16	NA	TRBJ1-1	CASSSPGEGEGTEAFF
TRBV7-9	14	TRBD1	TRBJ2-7	CASSLTGVNYEQYF
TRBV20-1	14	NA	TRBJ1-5	CSARGRNSNQPQHF
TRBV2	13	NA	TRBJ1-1	CASTGDMNTEAFF
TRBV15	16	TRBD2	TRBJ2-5	CATSREGLGIQETQYF
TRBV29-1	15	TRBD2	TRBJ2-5	CSVQTLSGGQETQYF
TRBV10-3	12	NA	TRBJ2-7	CASSESVGEQYF
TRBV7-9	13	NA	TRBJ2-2	CASRLPNTGELFF
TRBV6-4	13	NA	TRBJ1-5	CASSTGFSQPQHF
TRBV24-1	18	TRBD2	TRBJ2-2	CATSDPGGAGDNTGELFF
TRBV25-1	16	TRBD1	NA	CASSEEAGGTYNEQFF
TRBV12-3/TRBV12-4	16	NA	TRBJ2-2	CASQHTGLSNTGELFF
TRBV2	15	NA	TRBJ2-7	CASSEIEGVWYEQYF
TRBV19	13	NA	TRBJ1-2	CASSPKGVYGYTF
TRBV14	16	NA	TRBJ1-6	CASSQRLGANNSPLHF
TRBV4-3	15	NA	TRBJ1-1	CASSQDHAMNTEAFF
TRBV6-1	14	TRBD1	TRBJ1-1	CASTPDRGISEAFF
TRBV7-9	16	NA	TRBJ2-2	CASSPAQYPNTGELFF
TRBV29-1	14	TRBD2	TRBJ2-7	CSVELAGGPGEQYF
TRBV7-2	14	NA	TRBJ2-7	CASSPATRFGEQYF
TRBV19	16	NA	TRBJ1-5	CASTPRAGNSNQPQHF
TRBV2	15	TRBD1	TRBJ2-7	CASSHPGQTPDEQYF
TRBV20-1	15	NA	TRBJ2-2	CSARPFVSVAGELFF
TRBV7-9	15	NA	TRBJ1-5	CASSSIAGDGQPQHF
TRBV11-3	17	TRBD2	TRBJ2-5	CASSPQGLAGLQETQYF
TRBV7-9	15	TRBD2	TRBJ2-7	CASSLGVAGSYEQYF
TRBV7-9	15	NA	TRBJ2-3	CASSLSGPYADTQYF
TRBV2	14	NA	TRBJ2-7	CASTPGGLHYEQYF
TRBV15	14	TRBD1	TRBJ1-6	CATSRTGANSPLHF
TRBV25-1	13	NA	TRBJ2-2	CARGPQGTGELFF
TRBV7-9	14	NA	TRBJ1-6	CASSLGAAVSPLHF
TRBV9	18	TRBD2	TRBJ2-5	CASSQDLFGSGSYETQYF
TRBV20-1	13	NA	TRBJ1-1	CSARNRENTEAFF
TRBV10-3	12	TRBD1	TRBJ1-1	CAIKGANTEAFF
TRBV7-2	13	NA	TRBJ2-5	CAGKDYIQETQYF
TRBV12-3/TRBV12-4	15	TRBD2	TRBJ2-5	CASSLGGGADETQYF
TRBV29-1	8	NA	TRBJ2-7	CSSYEQYF
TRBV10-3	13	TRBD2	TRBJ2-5	CASSFSGREAQYF
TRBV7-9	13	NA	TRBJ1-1	CALDRTLNTEAFF
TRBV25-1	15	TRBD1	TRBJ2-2	CASSAGTGGIGELFF